The rows below give T cell receptor beta chains drawn from one sample of a study of cytomegalovirus exposure and HLA in healthy donors. Assay used: immunoSEQ multiplex PCR; TCRdb lists only in-frame clones, some missing. Among over 100,000 clones listed, over 75% were seen once. Source material: PBMCs. The receptors stem from a man between 40 and 49 years old in good health and CMV-seropositive. CDR3s include the opening cysteine and the closing phenylalanine or tryptophan. A D gene is named only where the DNA matches it firmly. Clone size is shown for a subset of rows, as once, few, many or a class of expanded clone.

TRBV5-4	TRBJ2-2	TRBD1	NA	CASSWTGSVAGELFF	TGTGCCAGCAGCTGGACAGGGTCAGTAGCCGGGGAGCTGTTTTTT
TRBV7-2	TRBJ2-1	NA	NA	CASRRMSLYNEQFF	TGTGCCAGCAGACGAATGAGCCTCTACAATGAGCAGTTCTTC
TRBV2	TRBJ1-6	NA	once	CASSRTASHNSPLHF	TGTGCCAGCAGTCGGACAGCTAGTCATAATTCACCCCTCCACTTT
TRBV7-3	TRBJ2-2	TRBD2	NA	CASRGPGLAPGELFF	TGTGCCAGCAGGGGGCCGGGACTAGCCCCCGGGGAGCTGTTTTTT
TRBV7-3	TRBJ2-3	NA	few	CASSPGGGGNTQYF	TGTGCCAGCAGCCCCGGAGGGGGGGGAAATACGCAGTATTTT
TRBV5-6	TRBJ2-1	NA	NA	CASSLDLGSSYNEQFF	TGTGCCAGCAGCTTGGATCTCGGTAGCTCCTACAATGAGCAGTTCTTC
TRBV5-5	TRBJ2-7	TRBD1	NA	CASASHRDSGYEQYF	TGTGCCAGCGCCTCCCACCGGGACAGTGGCTACGAGCAGTACTTC
TRBV19	TRBJ2-3	TRBD2	once	CATGLAHLDTQYF	TGTGCCACAGGACTAGCGCACCTTGATACGCAGTATTTT
TRBV7-2	TRBJ2-3	NA	once	CASSLNKGADTQYF	TGTGCCAGCAGCCTCAACAAAGGAGCAGATACGCAGTATTTT
TRBV30	TRBJ1-3	NA	NA	CAWALDRHSGNTIYF	TGTGCCTGGGCTCTGGACAGACACTCTGGAAACACCATATATTTT
TRBV7-2	TRBJ2-5	TRBD1	NA	CASSLAAGTVQETQYF	TGTGCCAGCAGCTTAGCGGCCGGGACAGTCCAAGAGACCCAGTACTTC
TRBV27	TRBJ2-7	NA	NA	CASSLNGYEQYF	TGTGCCAGCAGTTTAAACGGCTACGAGCAGTACTTC
TRBV4-1	TRBJ2-7	TRBD1	NA	CASSQGTGGKNEQYF	TGCGCCAGCAGCCAAGGGACAGGGGGTAAAAACGAGCAGTACTTC
TRBV30	TRBJ1-1	NA	NA	CAWSKVGRLNTEAFF	TGTGCCTGGAGTAAGGTCGGCAGGCTCAACACTGAAGCTTTCTTT
TRBV4-1	TRBJ1-1	TRBD1	NA	CASSPQTGGNTEAFF	TGCGCCAGCAGCCCCCAGACAGGGGGGAACACTGAAGCTTTCTTT
TRBV28	TRBJ2-1	TRBD1	NA	CASSFDGQGAFEQFF	TGTGCCAGCAGTTTCGACGGACAGGGGGCCTTTGAGCAGTTCTTC
TRBV14	TRBJ2-1	NA	NA	CASSQLGVGLNEQFF	TGTGCCAGCAGCCAACTCGGCGTGGGACTCAATGAGCAGTTCTTC
TRBV4-2	TRBJ2-3	TRBD2	NA	CASSQEGLTTDTQYF	TGTGCCAGCAGCCAAGAGGGACTAACCACAGATACGCAGTATTTT